The 30 T cell receptor beta chains presented below share a single source sample, sequenced in a study of CD8 T cells in ankylosing spondylitis. TCRdb processed the 5' RACE reads anew with MiXCR; each CDR3 protein has one entry. The table has tens of thousands of distinct CDR3 sequences, 3% to 4.5% seen once. Sequences were obtained from blood, either unsorted or a sorted T cell fraction (not recorded which). The receptors stem from a female donor with ankylosing spondylitis or in good health (not recorded which).

Judged by abundance, this clonotype is medium-sized. V is TRBV9 and J is TRBJ2-7, with D tentatively TRBD2 (6 bases). This CDR3 has 15 residues. In germline, CDR1 is SGDLS, CDR2 YYNGEE. V lost 0 bases to trimming and J lost 5 bases, with 15 bases between them. The CDR3 loop reads CASSVASQRGNEQYF. The CDR3 DNA follows: TGTGCCAGCAGCGTAGCTAGTCAACGGGGGAACGAGCAGTACTTC.

This clonotype appeared many times. The chain has TRBV9 and TRBJ2-7, with D unresolved. Per the germline V gene, CDR1 is SGDLS and CDR2 is YYNGEE. V was shortened by 4 bases and J by 2 bases, with 13 bases between the two germline ends. This CDR3 region has 14 residues. CDR3 amino acids: CASSTQAGPYEQYF. In nucleotides, the CDR3 is TGTGCCAGCAGCACCCAAGCCGGGCCCTACGAGCAGTACTTC.

J is TRBJ2-7 and V is TRBV9; TRBD2 matches at 10 bases. CDR1 and CDR2 from the germline V gene are SGDLS and YYNGEE. Losses at the gene ends were 0 bases for V and 0 bases for J; bases not matched to a gene: 3. This CDR3 region has 16 residues. The CDR3 DNA is TGTGCCAGCAGCGTAGAGCCTAGCGGGGGCTCCTACGAGCAGTACTTC. Translation gives CASSVEPSGGSYEQYF.

This clonotype was counted many times. The V and J genes are TRBV9 and TRBJ2-7; D is uncertain. Between the trimmed V and J ends, which lost 0 bases and 3 bases, there was a span of 22 bases. Looked up from germline, CDR1 is SGDLS and CDR2 is YYNGEE. The CDR3 is made up of 18 amino acids. Here the CDR3 reads CASSVGGDNKPLFYEQYF. The CDR3 DNA sequence: TGTGCCAGCAGCGTAGGAGGAGACAACAAACCCCTTTTCTACGAGCAGTACTTC.

This clonotype was observed many times. CDR3 sequence: CARRIGRGYEQYF. CDR3 sequence (DNA): TGTGCCAGAAGGATTGGCAGGGGCTACGAGCAGTACTTC. This chain links TRBV5-3 with TRBJ2-7, with a possible D match to TRBD1 (6 bases). TRBV5-3 is an open reading frame whose function is uncertain. Trimming removed 5 bases at V and 3 bases at J, with 12 bases between. The CDR3 spans 13 residues.

This clonotype was seen many times. This chain connects TRBV9 to TRBJ2-3; weak D call: TRBD2 (7 bases). Trimming took 4 bases from V and 0 from J, leaving 18 bases between them. Germline loops: CDR1 SGDLS, CDR2 YYNGEE. The length of the CDR3 is 17 residues. The CDR3 here is CASSLEGGPDSTDTQYF. In DNA, the CDR3 is TGTGCCAGCAGCCTGGAGGGGGGGCCTGATAGCACAGATACGCAGTATTTT. The full variable domain, rest sourced from reference TRBV9 and TRBJ2-3, is DSGVTQTPKHLITATGQRVTLRCSPRSGDLSVYWYQQSLDQGLQFLIQYYNGEERAKGNILERFSAQQFPDLHSELNLSSLELGDSALYFCASSLEGGPDSTDTQYFGPGTRLTVL.

There are many counts of this clonotype. The V and J genes are TRBV9 and TRBJ2-2; D unclear. V lost 4 bases to trimming and J lost 4 bases, with 8 bases between them. The length of the CDR3 is 13 residues. Germline V gene sequence: CDR1 SGDLS, CDR2 YYNGEE. The CDR3 spells CASSPHTTGELFF. The CDR3 coding sequence is TGTGCCAGCAGCCCCCACACCACCGGGGAGCTGTTTTTT.

This clonotype was picked up many times. CDR3 DNA: TGTGCCAGCAGCGTAGGGGCACCCTACGAGCAGTACTTC. Translated, it gives CASSVGAPYEQYF. This chain uses TRBV9 with TRBJ2-7; D gene unclear. The CDR3 is made up of 13 amino acids. The V gene lost 0 bases and the J gene lost 2 bases, with 6 bases spanning the gap. Germline V gene data show CDR1 as SGDLS and CDR2 as YYNGEE.

This clonotype was counted many times. The rearrangement links TRBV9 to TRBJ2-1; 7 nucleotides agree with TRBD2. Germline trimming cut 0 bases from V and 1 base from J; bases unmatched to any gene: 4. Germline CDR1 and CDR2: SGDLS and YYNGEE. This CDR3 has 16 amino acids. This chain's CDR3 is CASSVGWGGSYNEQFF. For the CDR3, the DNA is TGTGCCAGCAGCGTAGGATGGGGAGGGTCCTACAATGAGCAGTTCTTC.

This clonotype was detected ten times or more. V and J are TRBV9 and TRBJ2-2; weak D call: TRBD1 (5 bases). Germline lookup yields CDR1 SGDLS and CDR2 YYNGEE. V was pared by 0 bases and J by 3 bases, with 15 bases between. This CDR3 is 17 amino acids long. This CDR3 reads CASSVDHRPLDTGELFF. Written as DNA, the CDR3 is TGTGCCAGCAGCGTAGATCACAGGCCCTTGGACACCGGGGAGCTGTTTTTT.

This clonotype came up many times. The V and J genes are TRBV9 and TRBJ2-7, with a possible D match to TRBD1 (6 bases). Trimming pared 2 bases from V and 3 bases from J, leaving 21 bases between. The CDR3 is made up of 17 amino acids. CDR1 is SGDLS, CDR2 YYNGEE, per germline. The CDR3 is CASSVGAGVRGIYEQYF. For the CDR3, the DNA is TGTGCCAGCAGCGTGGGTGCCGGGGTCAGGGGAATCTACGAGCAGTACTTC.

The sample holds many counts of this clonotype. The V gene is TRBV9, the J gene TRBJ1-2; 7 positions match TRBD1. Germline CDR1 and CDR2: SGDLS and YYNGEE. This CDR3 is built from 16 residues. V shed 3 bases, J shed 4 bases, and the junction held 12 bases outside the gene matches. The CDR3 nucleotides read TGTGCCAGCAGCGCGGTGACAGGGCGGAGGCGCTATGGCTACACCTTC. Its translation: CASSAVTGRRRYGYTF.

In its sample, this clonotype was seen many times. The gene calls are TRBV9 and TRBJ2-3, with 10 bases matching TRBD2. The CDR3 is 15 residues long. CDR1 SGDLS and CDR2 YYNGEE come from the germline V gene. Losses at the gene ends were 0 bases for V and 6 bases for J; bases not matched to a gene: 4. In DNA form, the CDR3 reads TGTGCCAGCAGCGTAGAGGGGGGACTAGCGGATACGCAGTATTTT. Residues: CASSVEGGLADTQYF.

This clonotype has a count of ten or more. The genes are TRBV9 and TRBJ2-7; 10 bases are a match to TRBD2. The CDR3 consists of 16 residues. In germline, CDR1 is SGDLS, CDR2 YYNGEE. The ends lost 0 bases at V and 4 bases at J; junction bases unmatched: 7. The CDR3 loop reads CASSVASSGGVYEQYF. CDR3 DNA: TGTGCCAGCAGCGTAGCGTCAAGCGGGGGGGTTTACGAGCAGTACTTC.

This clonotype was detected many times. The chain couples TRBV9 to TRBJ2-1; the match to TRBD1 covers 9 bases. The germline gives CDR1 SGDLS, CDR2 YYNGEE. The ends lost 0 bases at V and 14 bases at J; junction bases unmatched: 6. This CDR3 has 13 amino acids. The CDR3 spells CASSVAGQGEKFF. The CDR3 coding sequence is TGTGCCAGCAGCGTAGCGGGACAGGGCGAAAAGTTCTTC.

This clonotype was recorded at least ten times. V gene TRBV9 combines with J gene TRBJ2-5; D not resolved. The ends were cut back, 0 bases at V and 5 bases at J, with 8 bases in the middle. Germline CDR1 and CDR2: SGDLS and YYNGEE. The CDR3 is made up of 13 amino acids. This CDR3 reads CASSVGLRETQYF. The CDR3 DNA is TGTGCCAGCAGCGTAGGATTGCGGGAGACCCAGTACTTC. The full variable domain, in which reference TRBV9 and TRBJ2-5 provide the parts outside the CDR3, is DSGVTQTPKHLITATGQRVTLRCSPRSGDLSVYWYQQSLDQGLQFLIQYYNGEERAKGNILERFSAQQFPDLHSELNLSSLELGDSALYFCASSVGLRETQYFGPGTRLLVL.

Many counts were recorded for this clonotype. The rearrangement links TRBV9 to TRBJ2-7, with 7 nucleotides matching TRBD1. The CDR3 has 15 residues. Germline loops: CDR1 SGDLS, CDR2 YYNGEE. V dropped 0 bases and J dropped 2; count of bases not matched to a gene: 5. The CDR3 sequence: CASSVALTGPYEQYF. The DNA for the CDR3 is TGTGCCAGCAGCGTAGCCCTGACAGGGCCCTACGAGCAGTACTTC.

This clonotype was observed many times. The chain links TRBV9 to TRBJ2-7, with TRBD1 matching 7 bases. The CDR3 consists of 15 residues. Germline values: CDR1 SGDLS, CDR2 YYNGEE. The ends lost 5 bases at V and 7 bases at J; junction bases unmatched: 15. The CDR3 region has the DNA TGTGCCAGCAGTTTGGGCAGGGGGTATCTTGAAGAGCAGTACTTC. Translated, it gives CASSLGRGYLEEQYF.

This clonotype was detected ten times or more. V gene TRBV9 combines with J gene TRBJ2-3, with 9 nucleotides matching TRBD2. CDR1 and CDR2 from the germline V gene are SGDLS and YYNGEE. The CDR3 length is 17 residues. J lost 4 bases, V lost 0 bases, and 9 bases had no gene match. The CDR3, as DNA: TGTGCCAGCAGCGTAGATGGCGGGGGGGCTGGGGCAGATACGCAGTATTTT. This sequence encodes CASSVDGGGAGADTQYF.

This clonotype was seen many times. The chain joins TRBV9 to TRBJ2-7, with 11 bases aligning to TRBD2. The V and J ends lost 0 bases and 5 bases, in that order; junction bases with no gene match: 4. The germline V gene encodes CDR1 SGDLS and CDR2 YYNGEE. This CDR3 spans 15 amino acids. The CDR3 region has the DNA TGTGCCAGCAGCGTAGCTCTAGCGGGGGGTAACGAGCAGTACTTC. It translates to CASSVALAGGNEQYF.

This clonotype occurred many times. V gene TRBV9 combines with J gene TRBJ2-3, with 9 bases fitting TRBD2. This CDR3 contains 17 residues. CDR1 SGDLS and CDR2 YYNGEE come from the germline V gene. The trim removed 0 bases at V and 4 bases at J, leaving 9 bases unmatched. This CDR3 reads CASSVVGLAGVADTQYF. The CDR3 bases are TGTGCCAGCAGCGTAGTGGGGTTAGCGGGGGTGGCAGATACGCAGTATTTT.

This clonotype was seen repeatedly, ten times or more. The J gene is TRBJ2-7, the V gene TRBV9, with D maybe TRBD2 (5 bases). The germline V and J ends were trimmed by 3 bases and 7 bases, with 14 bases remaining between them. The germline CDR1 and CDR2 sequences are SGDLS and YYNGEE. This CDR3 contains 13 residues. CDR3 sequence reads: CASSAPGEREQYF. Written as DNA, the CDR3 is TGTGCCAGCAGCGCCCCCGGGGAAAGGGAGCAGTACTTC.

V and J are TRBV9 and TRBJ2-3; 9 positions agree with TRBD2. Per the germline V gene, CDR1 is SGDLS and CDR2 is YYNGEE. The CDR3 runs to 15 residues. V lost 1 base, J lost 5 bases, and 5 bases stayed unmatched. CDR3 DNA: TGTGCCAGCAGCGTATCGGCGGGGGGGCAAGATACGCAGTATTTT. As protein: CASSVSAGGQDTQYF.

At least ten counts were recorded for this clonotype. This chain links TRBV9 with TRBJ2-1; no firm D call. With 0 bases removed from V and 8 bases from J, the gap between germline ends came to 3 bases. The V gene's germline CDR1 is SGDLS and CDR2 YYNGEE. The CDR3 extends over 11 amino acids. CDR3 coding DNA: TGTGCCAGCAGCGTAGGAGATGAGCAGTTCTTC. This translates into CASSVGDEQFF.

With regard to this clonotype: This sequence may be a read error, since a much larger clone differs from it by one base. The chain carries TRBV9 and TRBJ2-6; D call uncertain. There are 15 residues in the CDR3. The V gene's germline CDR1 is SGDLS and CDR2 YYNGEE. The CDR3 loop reads CASTVGTAGANVLTF. The CDR3 DNA sequence: TGTGCCAGCACCGTAGGAACTGCTGGGGCCAACGTCCTGACTTTC. The whole variable domain, remainder taken from reference TRBV9 and TRBJ2-6, is DSGVTQTPKHLITATGQRVTLRCSPRSGDLSVYWYQQSLDQGLQFLIQYYNGEERAKGNILERFSAQQFPDLHSELNLSSLELGDSALYFCASTVGTAGANVLTFGAGSRLTVL.

This clonotype turned up a few times. This rearrangement joins TRBV9 to TRBJ1-1, with D perhaps matching TRBD1 (5 bases). V was trimmed by 0 bases and J by 3 bases, leaving 15 bases between them. The germline gives CDR1 SGDLS, CDR2 YYNGEE. The CDR3 covers 16 residues. CDR3 DNA sequence: TGTGCCAGCAGCGTAGGGCGGCGGGTGGGGGACACTGAAGCTTTCTTT. Protein product: CASSVGRRVGDTEAFF.

Worth noting for this clonotype: Germline and junction disagree at one end, which may indicate a read error. The chain couples TRBV9 to TRBJ2-1; 11 bases are shared with TRBD2. This CDR3 is built from 15 residues. CDR1 and CDR2 from the germline V gene are SGDLS and YYNGEE. CDR3 nucleotides: TGTACCAGCAGCGCGTTAGCGGGGGGGCTGGATGAACAGTTCTTC. It codes for CTSSALAGGLDEQFF.

This clonotype was seen many times. The chain couples TRBV9 to TRBJ2-7, with 11 bases matching TRBD2. This CDR3 region has 15 residues. The germline V gene has CDR1 SGDLS and CDR2 YYNGEE. Losses at the gene ends were 1 base for V and 2 bases for J; bases not matched to a gene: 2. CDR3 sequence: CASSVLAGGPYEQYF. CDR3 DNA sequence: TGTGCCAGCAGCGTACTAGCGGGGGGACCCTACGAGCAGTACTTC.

This clonotype has a count of ten or more. V gene TRBV9 combines with J gene TRBJ2-5, with 7 bases matching TRBD1. Germline CDR1 and CDR2: SGDLS and YYNGEE. V lost 4 bases, J lost 3 bases, and 3 bases stayed unmatched. The CDR3 is 13 residues long. The CDR3 is CASSSDREETQYF. CDR3 in DNA: TGTGCCAGCAGCTCCGACAGGGAAGAGACCCAGTACTTC.

Sample share makes this clonotype medium-sized. CDR3 in DNA: TGTGCCAGCAGCAGAGGGACAGGGGAGGACTATGGCTACACCTTC. Amino acids: CASSRGTGEDYGYTF. The chain couples TRBV9 to TRBJ1-2; 10 nucleotides align to TRBD1. V shed 4 bases, J shed 3 bases, and the junction held 6 bases outside the gene matches. The CDR3 contains 15 residues. Germline V gene data show CDR1 as SGDLS and CDR2 as YYNGEE. The full variable domain, with the rest looked up from reference TRBV9 and TRBJ1-2, is DSGVTQTPKHLITATGQRVTLRCSPRSGDLSVYWYQQSLDQGLQFLIQYYNGEERAKGNILERFSAQQFPDLHSELNLSSLELGDSALYFCASSRGTGEDYGYTFGSGTRLTVV.